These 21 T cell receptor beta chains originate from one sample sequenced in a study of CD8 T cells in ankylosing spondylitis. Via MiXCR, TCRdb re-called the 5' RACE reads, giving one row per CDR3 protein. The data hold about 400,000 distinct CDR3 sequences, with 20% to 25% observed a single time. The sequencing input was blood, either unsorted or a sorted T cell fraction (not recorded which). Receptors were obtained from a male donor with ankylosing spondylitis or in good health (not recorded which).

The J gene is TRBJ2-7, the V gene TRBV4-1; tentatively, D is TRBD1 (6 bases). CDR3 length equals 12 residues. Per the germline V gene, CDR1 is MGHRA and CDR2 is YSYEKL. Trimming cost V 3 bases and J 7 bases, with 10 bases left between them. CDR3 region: CASSHTGTEQYF. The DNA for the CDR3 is TGCGCCAGCAGCCACACCGGGACAGAGCAGTACTTC.

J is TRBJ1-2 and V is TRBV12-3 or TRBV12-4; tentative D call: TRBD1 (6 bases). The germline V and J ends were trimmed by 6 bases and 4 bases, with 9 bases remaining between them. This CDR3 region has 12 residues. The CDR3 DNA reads TGTGCCAGCAGCGGACAGCTCTATGGCTACACCTTC. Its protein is CASSGQLYGYTF.

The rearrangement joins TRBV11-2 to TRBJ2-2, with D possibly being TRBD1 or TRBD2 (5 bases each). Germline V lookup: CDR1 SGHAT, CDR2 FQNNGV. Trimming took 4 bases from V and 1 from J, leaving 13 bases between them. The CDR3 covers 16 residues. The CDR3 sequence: CASSSDGTVNTGELFF. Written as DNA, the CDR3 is TGTGCCAGCAGCTCCGACGGGACGGTGAACACCGGGGAGCTGTTTTTT.

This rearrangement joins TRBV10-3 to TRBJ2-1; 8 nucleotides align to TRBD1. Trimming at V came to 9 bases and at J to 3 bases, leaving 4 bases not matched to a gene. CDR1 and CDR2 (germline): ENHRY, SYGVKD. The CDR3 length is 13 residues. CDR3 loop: CAIQGGNYNEQFF. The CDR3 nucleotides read TGTGCCATACAGGGGGGTAACTACAATGAGCAGTTCTTC.

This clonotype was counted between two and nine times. As DNA, the CDR3 is TGCAGTGCTAGGACGATATTCAATGAGCAGTTCTTC. Encoded protein: CSARTIFNEQFF. The rearrangement joins TRBV20-1 to TRBJ2-1, with D unresolved. Per germline, CDR1 DFQATT and CDR2 SNEGSKA (reference sequence). This CDR3 is built from 12 residues. Deletions cut 3 bases from V and 6 bases from J, with 9 bases between.

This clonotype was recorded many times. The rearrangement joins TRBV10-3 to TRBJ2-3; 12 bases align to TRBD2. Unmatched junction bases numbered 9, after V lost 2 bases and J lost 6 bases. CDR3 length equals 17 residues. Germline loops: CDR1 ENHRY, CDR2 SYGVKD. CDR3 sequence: CAISEELAGGASDTQYF. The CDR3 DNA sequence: TGTGCCATCAGTGAGGAACTAGCGGGGGGCGCCAGTGATACGCAGTATTTT.

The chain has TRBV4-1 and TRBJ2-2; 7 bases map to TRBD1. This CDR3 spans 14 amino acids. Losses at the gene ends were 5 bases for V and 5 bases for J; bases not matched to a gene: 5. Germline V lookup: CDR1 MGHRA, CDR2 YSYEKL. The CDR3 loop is CASSSTGQTGELFF. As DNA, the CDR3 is TGCGCCAGCAGCTCGACAGGGCAAACCGGGGAGCTGTTTTTT.

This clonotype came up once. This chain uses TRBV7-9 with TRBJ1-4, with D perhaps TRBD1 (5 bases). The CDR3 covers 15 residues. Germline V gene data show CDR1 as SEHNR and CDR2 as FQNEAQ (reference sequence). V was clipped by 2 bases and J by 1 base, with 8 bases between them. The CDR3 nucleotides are TGTGCCAGCAGCTTAAACGGGGGAACTAATGAAAAACTGTTTTTT. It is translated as CASSLNGGTNEKLFF.

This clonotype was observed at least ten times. The CDR3 sequence is CSARDQGYEQYF. Written as DNA, the CDR3 is TGCAGTGCTAGAGATCAGGGCTACGAGCAGTACTTC. The chain employs TRBV20-1 and TRBJ2-7; D may be TRBD1 (5 bases). The germline V gene has CDR1 DFQATT and CDR2 SNEGSKA (reference sequence). Deletions cut 0 bases from V and 3 bases from J, with 6 bases between. The CDR3 contains 12 residues.

The CDR3 DNA reads TGTGCCAGCAGCTACGGACCGCAGGAGGGTCCGCCCCAGCATTTT. This sequence encodes CASSYGPQEGPPQHF. The V gene is TRBV12-3 or TRBV12-4, the J gene TRBJ1-5; unclear D gene. V shed 6 bases and J shed 9 bases, with 21 bases lying between them. The CDR3 sequence is 15 residues long.

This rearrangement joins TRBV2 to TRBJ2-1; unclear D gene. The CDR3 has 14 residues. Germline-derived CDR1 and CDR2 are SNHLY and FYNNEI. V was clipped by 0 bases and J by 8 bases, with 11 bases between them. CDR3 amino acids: CASSEANSRYEQFF. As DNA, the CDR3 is TGTGCCAGCAGTGAAGCTAATAGTAGGTATGAGCAGTTCTTC.

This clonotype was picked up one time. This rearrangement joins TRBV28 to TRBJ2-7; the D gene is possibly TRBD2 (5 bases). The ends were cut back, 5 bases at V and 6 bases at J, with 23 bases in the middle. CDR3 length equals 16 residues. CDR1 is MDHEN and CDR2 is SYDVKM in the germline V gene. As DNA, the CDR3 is TGTGCCAGCAGTCCAGGCTCTGACGGGGTCTGGGGCGAGCAGTACTTC. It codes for CASSPGSDGVWGEQYF.

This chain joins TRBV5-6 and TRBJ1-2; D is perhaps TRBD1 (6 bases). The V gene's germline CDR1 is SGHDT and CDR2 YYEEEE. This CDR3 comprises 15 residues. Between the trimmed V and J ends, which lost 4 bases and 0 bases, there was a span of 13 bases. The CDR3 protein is CASSRAGEANYGYTF. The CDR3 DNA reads TGTGCCAGCAGCCGGGCAGGGGAAGCTAACTATGGCTACACCTTC. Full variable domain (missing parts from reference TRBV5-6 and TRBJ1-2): DAGVTQSPTHLIKTRGQQVTLRCSPKSGHDTVSWYQQALGQGPQFIFQYYEEEERQRGNFPDRFSGHQFPNYSSELNVNALLLGDSALYLCASSRAGEANYGYTFGSGTRLTVV.

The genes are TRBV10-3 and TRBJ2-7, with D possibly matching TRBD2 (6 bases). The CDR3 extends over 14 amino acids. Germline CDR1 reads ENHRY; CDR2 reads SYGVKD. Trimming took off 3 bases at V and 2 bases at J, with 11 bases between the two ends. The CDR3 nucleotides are TGTGCCATCAGTGAATGGGACTTAACCTACGAGCAGTACTTC. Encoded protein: CAISEWDLTYEQYF.

The CDR3 DNA follows: TGTGCCAGCAGCTTAGGACTAGCGGGGCACAATGAGCAGTTCTTC. It yields the protein CASSLGLAGHNEQFF. The V and J genes are TRBV7-6 and TRBJ2-1; 11 bases are a match to TRBD2. The CDR3 covers 15 residues. Germline lookup yields CDR1 SGHVS and CDR2 FNYEAQ. V dropped 1 base and J dropped 5; count of bases not matched to a gene: 1.

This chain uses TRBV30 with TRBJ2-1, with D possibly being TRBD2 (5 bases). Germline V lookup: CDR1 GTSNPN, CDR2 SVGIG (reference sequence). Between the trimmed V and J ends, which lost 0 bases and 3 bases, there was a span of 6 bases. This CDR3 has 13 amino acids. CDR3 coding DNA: TGTGCCTGGAGTGTCGGGGACTACAATGAGCAGTTCTTC. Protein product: CAWSVGDYNEQFF.

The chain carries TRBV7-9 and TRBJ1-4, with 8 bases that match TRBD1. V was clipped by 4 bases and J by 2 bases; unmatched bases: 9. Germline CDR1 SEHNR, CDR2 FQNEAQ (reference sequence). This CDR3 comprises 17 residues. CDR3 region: CASSSNRGKITNEKLFF. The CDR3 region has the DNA TGTGCCAGCAGCTCAAACAGGGGGAAGATTACTAATGAAAAACTGTTTTTT.

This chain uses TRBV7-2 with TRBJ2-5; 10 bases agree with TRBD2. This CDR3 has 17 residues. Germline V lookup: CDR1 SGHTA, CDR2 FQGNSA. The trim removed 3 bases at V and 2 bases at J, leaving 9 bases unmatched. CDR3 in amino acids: CASSFTPGLALQETQYF. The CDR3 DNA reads TGTGCCAGCAGCTTCACTCCGGGACTAGCGTTACAAGAGACCCAGTACTTC.

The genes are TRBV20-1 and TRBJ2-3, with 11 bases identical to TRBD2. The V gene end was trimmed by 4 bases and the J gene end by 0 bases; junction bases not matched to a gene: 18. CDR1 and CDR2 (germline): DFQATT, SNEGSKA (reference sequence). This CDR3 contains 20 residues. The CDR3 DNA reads TGCAGTGCTACCACGCTGGACCTAGCGGGGGGCACGGTTAGCACAGATACGCAGTATTTT. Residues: CSATTLDLAGGTVSTDTQYF.

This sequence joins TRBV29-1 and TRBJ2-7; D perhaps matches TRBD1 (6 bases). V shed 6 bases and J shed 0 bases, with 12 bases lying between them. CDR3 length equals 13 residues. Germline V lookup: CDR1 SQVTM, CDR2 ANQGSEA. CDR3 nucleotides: TGCAGCGTGGGCAGGGGATACTCCTACGAGCAGTACTTC. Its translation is CSVGRGYSYEQYF.

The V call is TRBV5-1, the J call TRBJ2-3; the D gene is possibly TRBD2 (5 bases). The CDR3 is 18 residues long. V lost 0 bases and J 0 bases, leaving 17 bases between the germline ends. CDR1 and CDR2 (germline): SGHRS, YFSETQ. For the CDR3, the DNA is TGCGCCAGCAGCTTGGGGGAAGGACTGATGGAGAGCACAGATACGCAGTATTTT. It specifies CASSLGEGLMESTDTQYF. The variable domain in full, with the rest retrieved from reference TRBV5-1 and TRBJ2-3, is KAGVTQTPRYLIKTRGQQVTLSCSPISGHRSVSWYQQTPGQGLQFLFEYFSETQRNKGNFPGRFSGRQFSNSRSEMNVSTLELGDSALYLCASSLGEGLMESTDTQYFGPGTRLTVL.